What follows are 14 T cell receptor beta chains derived from one specimen sequenced in a study of T cell changes during pregnancy in multiple sclerosis. The data were produced by immunoSEQ multiplex PCR, yet TCRdb's version contains in-frame clones alone and is incomplete. The data show about 40,000 clones, approximately 91% seen once. The sequencing sample was made of PBMCs (not recorded whether the cells were cultured). The origin of the receptors is a female donor with multiple sclerosis, enrolled in a pregnancy study.

The gene calls are TRBV7-9 and TRBJ2-7; TRBD1 agrees at 11 bases. Germline assignment: CDR1 SEHNR and CDR2 FQNEAQ (reference sequence). CDR3 length: 14 amino acids. After removal of 3 bases from V and 4 bases from J, the junction contained 2 bases not matched to a gene. CDR3 residues: CASSLGQGEYEQYF. CDR3 DNA: TGTGCCAGCAGCTTGGGACAGGGGGAATACGAGCAGTACTTC.

The chain joins TRBV30 to TRBJ1-2, with D hard to call. Germline values: CDR1 GTSNPN, CDR2 SVGIG (reference sequence). There are 14 residues in the CDR3. V lost 0 bases and J 1 base, leaving 9 bases between the germline ends. The CDR3 DNA reads TGTGCCTGGAGTGTACGCCCGGATAACTATGGCTACACCTTC. Its translation: CAWSVRPDNYGYTF.

The chain links TRBV23-1 to TRBJ2-7, with 7 nucleotides matching TRBD1. TRBV23-1 is an ORF for which the function is uncertain. The V gene end was trimmed by 4 bases and the J gene end by 5 bases; junction bases not matched to a gene: 11. The CDR3 is 15 amino acids. The CDR3: CASSPATGKADEQYF. The CDR3 region has the DNA TGCGCCAGCAGTCCAGCGACAGGGAAGGCAGACGAGCAGTACTTC.

Only one count was recorded for this clone. The chain links TRBV6-1 to TRBJ2-1; TRBD1 agrees at 8 bases. The trim removed 0 bases at V and 6 bases at J, leaving 1 base unmatched. The CDR3 extends over 14 amino acids. Germline V gives CDR1 MNHNS, CDR2 SASEGT. The CDR3 spells CASSEATGVNEQFF. The CDR3 DNA sequence: TGTGCCAGCAGTGAAGCGACAGGGGTCAATGAGCAGTTCTTC.

This rearrangement joins TRBV6-1 to TRBJ2-3; 7 bases are a match to TRBD2. Germline-derived CDR1 and CDR2 are MNHNS and SASEGT. Trimming took 3 bases from V and 3 from J; bases not matched to a gene: 9. This CDR3 is built from 16 residues. CDR3 residues: CASSDRLAGVTDTQYF. Written as DNA, the CDR3 is TGTGCCAGCAGTGACAGACTAGCCGGGGTTACAGATACGCAGTATTTT.

The chain employs TRBV6-6 and TRBJ1-5; D gene unclear. V lost 1 base, J lost 4 bases, and 2 bases lay in between. The V gene's germline CDR1 is MNHNY and CDR2 SVGAGI (reference sequence). This CDR3 has 12 amino acids. The CDR3 coding sequence is TGTGCCAGCAGTTACTTGAATCAGCCCCAGCATTTT. Translating it yields CASSYLNQPQHF.

The gene calls are TRBV6-5 and TRBJ2-1; D not resolved. The CDR3 length is 16 residues. The V and J ends lost 3 bases and 4 bases respectively, with 16 bases between them. Germline assignment: CDR1 MNHEY and CDR2 SVGAGI. The CDR3 bases are TGTGCCAGCAGTTATAGGCACCATTCACCTTACAATGAGCAGTTCTTC. Its translation is CASSYRHHSPYNEQFF.

The chain uses TRBV4-1 and TRBJ2-3; no reliable D call. There are 16 residues in the CDR3. The ends were cut back, 1 base at V and 2 bases at J, with 13 bases in the middle. In germline, CDR1 is MGHRA, CDR2 YSYEKL. For the CDR3, the DNA is TGCGCCAGCAGCCAAGCTCTGGGAACCGACACAGATACGCAGTATTTT. This gives the protein CASSQALGTDTDTQYF.

This chain uses TRBV6-1 with TRBJ1-3; unclear D gene. V lost 3 bases to trimming and J lost 3 bases, with 9 bases between them. Germline V lookup: CDR1 MNHNS, CDR2 SASEGT. The CDR3 totals 14 residues. In DNA form, the CDR3 reads TGTGCCAGCAGTGATTACCCCGTTGGAAACACCATATATTTT. Translation gives CASSDYPVGNTIYF.

The chain combines TRBV18 with TRBJ1-3; 7 bases agree with TRBD1. Germline CDR1 KGHSH, CDR2 LQKENI. CDR3 length: 15 residues. The V and J ends lost 4 bases and 2 bases, in that order; junction bases with no gene match: 5. The CDR3 DNA follows: TGTGCCAGCTCACTAAATACAGGGGCTGGAAACACCATATATTTT. Protein sequence: CASSLNTGAGNTIYF.

This clone was observed a single time. The V call is TRBV28, the J call TRBJ2-4; D remains ambiguous. CDR3 length: 19 amino acids. From germline, CDR1 is MDHEN and CDR2 SYDVKM. The V gene lost 2 bases and the J gene lost 1 base, with 21 bases spanning the gap. CDR3 amino acids: CASSLTVRISDRAKNIQYF. CDR3 sequence (DNA): TGTGCCAGCAGTTTAACAGTCCGCATCTCGGATCGGGCCAAAAACATTCAGTACTTC.

CDR3 sequence (DNA): TGTGCCAGCAGTTACTCGATGGATCAGCCCCAGCATTTT. It translates to CASSYSMDQPQHF. The chain couples TRBV6-6 to TRBJ1-5; no clear D gene. This CDR3 spans 13 amino acids. Germline V CDR1 and CDR2: MNHNY, SVGAGI (reference sequence). V gave up 0 bases and J gave up 5 bases, with 5 bases separating them.

V and J are TRBV9 and TRBJ1-2, with D perhaps matching TRBD1 (5 bases). Per the germline V gene, CDR1 is SGDLS and CDR2 is YYNGEE. There are 14 residues in the CDR3. V lost 4 bases, J lost 3 bases, and 13 bases lay in between. CDR3 sequence (DNA): TGTGCCAGCAGCACACCACAGGTGGACTATGGCTACACCTTC. Protein product: CASSTPQVDYGYTF. The entire variable domain, with the rest obtained from reference TRBV9 and TRBJ1-2, is as follows: DSGVTQTPKHLITATGQRVTLRCSPRSGDLSVYWYQQSLDQGLQFLIQYYNGEERAKGNILERFSAQQFPDLHSELNLSSLELGDSALYFCASSTPQVDYGYTFGSGTRLTVV.

V usage is TRBV2 and J usage is TRBJ1-2, with 9 bases aligning to TRBD1. The ends lost 8 bases at V and 4 bases at J; junction bases unmatched: 14. This CDR3 spans 16 amino acids. CDR1 is SNHLY, CDR2 FYNNEI, per germline. The CDR3, as DNA: TGTGCCAGCCGCGAGCCGGGACAGGGTTACTTCTATGGCTACACCTTC. The encoded protein is CASREPGQGYFYGYTF. Using reference TRBV2 and TRBJ1-2 for the parts outside the CDR3, the full variable domain is EPEVTQTPSHQVTQMGQEVILRCVPISNHLYFYWYRQILGQKVEFLVSFYNNEISEKSEIFDDQFSVERPDGSNFTLKIRSTKLEDSAMYFCASREPGQGYFYGYTFGSGTRLTVV.